Presented here are 7 T cell receptor beta chains from one specimen sequenced in a study of OX40 agonist ivuxolimab in advanced cancers. Sequenced by immunoSEQ multiplex PCR; TCRdb stores in-frame clones only, minus some. The sample yields about 110,000 clones, under 95% seen once. The specimen was CD4+ or CD8+ T cells sorted from blood, collected in a trial of the OX40 agonist ivuxolimab. These receptors came from an adult with an advanced solid tumor such as melanoma, head and neck, liver or kidney cancer.

This clone showed up just once. One end of the junction fails to match germline, which may point to a read error. The chain carries TRBV18 and TRBJ2-7, with a possible D match to TRBD2 (5 bases). From germline, CDR1 is KGHSH and CDR2 LQKENI. The CDR3 contains 12 residues. DNA of the CDR3: TGTGCCAGCTCACCACTAGGACTCCCCAATATCTTC. Encoded protein: CASSPLGLPNIF. The full variable domain, completed using reference TRBV18 and TRBJ2-7, is NAGVMQNPRHLVRRRGQEARLRCSPMKGHSHVYWYRQLPEEGLKFMVYLQKENIIDESGMPKERFSAEFPKEGPSILRIQQVVRGDSAAYFCASSPLGLPNIFGPGTRLTVT.

Worth noting for this clone: Other DNA sequences in the sample encode the same CDR3. This rearrangement joins TRBV5-1 to TRBJ2-5; D is perhaps TRBD2 (6 bases). V was cut by 0 bases and J by 5 bases, with 17 bases left in between. The CDR3 sequence is 16 residues long. Germline V lookup: CDR1 SGHRS, CDR2 YFSETQ. CDR3 nucleotides: TGCGCCAGCAGCTTGGGACTGGCGGGGCGCGGGGAGACCCAGTACTTC. Translated, it gives CASSLGLAGRGETQYF.

J is TRBJ2-7 and V is TRBV30, with a weak D call TRBD2 (7 bases). Per germline, CDR1 GTSNPN and CDR2 SVGIG (reference sequence). The CDR3 length is 14 residues. V was cut by 1 base and J by 2 bases, with 12 bases left in between. In DNA form, the CDR3 reads TGTGCCTGGAGTGAGGGGGGGAGTGCCTACGAGCAGTACTTC. This encodes CAWSEGGSAYEQYF.

The V and J genes are TRBV9 and TRBJ2-1; 9 positions match TRBD2. Germline assignment: CDR1 SGDLS and CDR2 YYNGEE. V lost 0 bases and J lost 7; bases outside the gene matches: 17. The CDR3 totals 19 residues. As DNA, the CDR3 is TGTGCCAGCAGCGTAGATTTTCGGAGCGGGGGGTTAGGGGCGAATGAGCAGTTCTTC. This codes for CASSVDFRSGGLGANEQFF.

V is TRBV14 and J is TRBJ1-2; no reliable D call. CDR3 size: 13 residues. Germline CDR1 SGHDN, CDR2 FVKESK. The V and J ends lost 1 base and 8 bases respectively, with 11 bases between them. This CDR3 reads CASSQGGPGGYTF. DNA for the CDR3: TGTGCCAGCAGCCAAGGAGGGCCGGGCGGCTACACCTTC.

The gene calls are TRBV10-1 and TRBJ2-1; 7 nucleotides agree with TRBD1. Trimming took 6 bases from V and 3 from J; bases not matched to a gene: 5. From germline, CDR1 is WNHNN and CDR2 SYGVQD (reference sequence). CDR3 length equals 14 residues. The DNA for the CDR3 is TGCGCCAGCAGACCGGGACAGAGCTACAATGAGCAGTTCTTC. Translated: CASRPGQSYNEQFF.

The CDR3 nucleotides read TGTGCCATCAGTGTGACAGGGGAACTTCTTAATTCACCCCTCCACTTT. It codes for CAISVTGELLNSPLHF. This chain links TRBV10-3 with TRBJ1-6; 8 bases are a match to TRBD1. CDR3 size: 16 residues. V shed 4 bases, J shed 6 bases, and the junction held 8 bases outside the gene matches. Germline assignment: CDR1 ENHRY and CDR2 SYGVKD.